The 9 T cell receptor beta chains presented below share a single source sample, sequenced in a study of T-cell reconstitution after alpha-beta-depleted transplantation in children. A TCRbeta library incorporating unique molecular identifiers was prepared. TCRdb reanalysed the PCR reads using MiXCR and keeps one entry per CDR3 protein. The sample lists 360,000 or so distinct CDR3 sequences; around 21% were seen once. The sequencing used PBMCs from the stem cell graft donor, collected from the stem cell graft. The receptors come from a human donor who donated a stem cell graft to a child with acute myeloid leukemia.

This clonotype was observed many times. This chain links TRBV29-1 with TRBJ2-2; D ambiguous. Germline V gene sequence: CDR1 SQVTM, CDR2 ANQGSEA. V was pared by 6 bases and J by 5 bases, with 10 bases between. The CDR3 runs to 12 residues. In DNA, the CDR3 is TGCAGCGTCGAGTCAGTTACCGGGGAGCTGTTTTTT. It specifies CSVESVTGELFF.

DNA of the CDR3: TGCAGTGCTAGAGGGCCCTCTTCCCTAGCCTACTCCTACGAGCAGTACTTC. Amino acid sequence: CSARGPSSLAYSYEQYF. The chain recombines TRBV20-1 with TRBJ2-7; TRBD2 might be the D (5 bases). Trimming pared 1 base from V and 0 bases from J, leaving 19 bases between. Germline V gene lookup returns CDR1 DFQATT and CDR2 SNEGSKA (reference sequence). This CDR3 has 17 residues.

The chain uses TRBV9 and TRBJ2-7; tentatively, D is TRBD2 (6 bases). CDR3 size: 16 residues. Germline V lookup: CDR1 SGDLS, CDR2 YYNGEE. V dropped 2 bases and J dropped 3 bases, with 18 bases sitting between them. CDR3 sequence reads: CASSVTAGTLNYEQYF. The CDR3 DNA follows: TGTGCCAGCAGCGTCACGGCCGGGACTCTAAACTACGAGCAGTACTTC. Together with reference TRBV9 and TRBJ2-7, the CDR3 gives the full variable domain: DSGVTQTPKHLITATGQRVTLRCSPRSGDLSVYWYQQSLDQGLQFLIQYYNGEERAKGNILERFSAQQFPDLHSELNLSSLELGDSALYFCASSVTAGTLNYEQYFGPGTRLTVT.

The V gene is TRBV24-1, the J gene TRBJ2-3, with 7 bases identical to TRBD2. The CDR3 runs 17 residues. The ends lost 7 bases at V and 3 bases at J; junction bases unmatched: 15. Germline CDR1 KGHDR, CDR2 SFDVKD. The CDR3 nucleotides are TGTGCCACCAGCAACCCCAAGGCGGGGGTATGGACAGATACGCAGTATTTT. Translation: CATSNPKAGVWTDTQYF.

The chain couples TRBV12-3 or TRBV12-4 to TRBJ2-1; D possibly corresponds to TRBD2 (6 bases). Trimming left V 3 bases short and J 3 bases short, with 9 bases between. CDR3 length equals 14 residues. The CDR3 loop is CASSLGLSYNEQFF. CDR3 DNA: TGTGCCAGCAGTTTGGGACTTAGCTACAATGAGCAGTTCTTC.

The genes are TRBV25-1 and TRBJ2-1; 10 nucleotides line up with TRBD2. This CDR3 contains 15 residues. Germline V gene lookup returns CDR1 MGHDK and CDR2 SYGVNS. Unmatched junction bases numbered 10, after V lost 6 bases and J lost 8 bases. As DNA, the CDR3 is TGTGCCAGCAGCCTAGCGGGAGAGGGTGAAGATGAGCAGTTCTTC. It specifies CASSLAGEGEDEQFF.

The chain carries TRBV4-3 and TRBJ2-5; 13 bases line up with TRBD2. The germline CDR1 and CDR2 sequences are LGHNA and YSLEER. V gave up 5 bases and J gave up 1 base; unmatched junction bases: 7. CDR3 length: 17 amino acids. CDR3 coding DNA: TGCGCCAGCAGCAGACGGACTAGCGGGAGAACCCAAGAGACCCAGTACTTC. Amino acid sequence: CASSRRTSGRTQETQYF.

A few counts support this clonotype. The rearrangement joins TRBV20-1 to TRBJ2-1; D is undetermined. The CDR3 runs to 15 residues. The V gene lost 2 bases and the J gene lost 0 bases, with 11 bases spanning the gap. Germline values: CDR1 DFQATT, CDR2 SNEGSKA (reference sequence). CDR3 sequence (DNA): TGCAGTGCTAGAAACGGAGCTTTCTCCTACAATGAGCAGTTCTTC. Translating gives CSARNGAFSYNEQFF.

At least ten counts were recorded for this clonotype. This chain's CDR3 is CASSYEGLASDTQYF. In DNA form, the CDR3 reads TGTGCCAGCAGTTACGAGGGACTAGCTTCAGATACGCAGTATTTT. The chain has TRBV6-2 or TRBV6-3 and TRBJ2-3; 9 nucleotides agree with TRBD2. The CDR3 extends over 15 amino acids. Germline V gene sequence: CDR1 MNHEY, CDR2 SVGEGT. Germline trimming cut 2 bases from V and 4 bases from J; bases unmatched to any gene: 4.